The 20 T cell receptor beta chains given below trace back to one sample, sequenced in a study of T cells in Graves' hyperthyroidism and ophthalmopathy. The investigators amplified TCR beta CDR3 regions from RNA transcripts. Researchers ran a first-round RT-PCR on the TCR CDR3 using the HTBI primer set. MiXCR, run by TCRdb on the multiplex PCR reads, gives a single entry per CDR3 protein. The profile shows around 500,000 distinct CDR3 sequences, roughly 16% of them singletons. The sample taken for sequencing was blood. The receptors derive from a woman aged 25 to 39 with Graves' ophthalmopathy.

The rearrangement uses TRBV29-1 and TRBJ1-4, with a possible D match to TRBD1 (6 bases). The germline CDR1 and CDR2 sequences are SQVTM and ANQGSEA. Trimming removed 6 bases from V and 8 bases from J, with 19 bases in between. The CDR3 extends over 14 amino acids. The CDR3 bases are TGCAGCGTGCGAAAGACAGGATCCGCCGAAAAACTGTTTTTT. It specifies CSVRKTGSAEKLFF. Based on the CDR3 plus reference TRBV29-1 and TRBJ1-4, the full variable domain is SAVISQKPSRDICQRGTSLTIQCQVDSQVTMMFWYRQQPGQSLTLIATANQGSEATYESGFVIDKFPISRPNLTFSTLTVSNMSPEDSSIYLCSVRKTGSAEKLFFGSGTQLSVL.

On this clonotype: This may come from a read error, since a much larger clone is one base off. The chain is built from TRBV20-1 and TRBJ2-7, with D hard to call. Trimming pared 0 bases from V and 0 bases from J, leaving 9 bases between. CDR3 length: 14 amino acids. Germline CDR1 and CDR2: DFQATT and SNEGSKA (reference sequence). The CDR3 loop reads CSARDPWSSYEQYF. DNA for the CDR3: TGCAGTGCTAGAGATCCTTGGTCCTCCTACGAGCAGTACTTC.

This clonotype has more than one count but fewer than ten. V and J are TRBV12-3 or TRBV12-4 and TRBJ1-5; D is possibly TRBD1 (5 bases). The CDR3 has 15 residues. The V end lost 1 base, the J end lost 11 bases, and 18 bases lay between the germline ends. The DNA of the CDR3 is TGTGCCAGCAGTTTAGTTAGTCCTTCGGGGGGGGCCCAGCATTTT. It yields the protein CASSLVSPSGGAQHF.

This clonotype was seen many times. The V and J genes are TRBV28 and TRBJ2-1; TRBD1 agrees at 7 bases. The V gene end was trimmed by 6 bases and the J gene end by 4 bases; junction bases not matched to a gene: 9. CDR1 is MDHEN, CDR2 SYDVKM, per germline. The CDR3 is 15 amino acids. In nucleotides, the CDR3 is TGTGCCAGCAGACCTCCGGGACAGACTTACAATGAGCAGTTCTTC. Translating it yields CASRPPGQTYNEQFF.

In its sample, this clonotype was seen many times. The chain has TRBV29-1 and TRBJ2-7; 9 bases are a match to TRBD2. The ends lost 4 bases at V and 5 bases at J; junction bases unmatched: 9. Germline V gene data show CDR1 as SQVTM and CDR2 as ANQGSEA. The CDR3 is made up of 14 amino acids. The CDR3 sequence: CSVVRSGSMDEQYF. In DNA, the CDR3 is TGCAGCGTTGTTCGTAGCGGGAGTATGGACGAGCAGTACTTC.

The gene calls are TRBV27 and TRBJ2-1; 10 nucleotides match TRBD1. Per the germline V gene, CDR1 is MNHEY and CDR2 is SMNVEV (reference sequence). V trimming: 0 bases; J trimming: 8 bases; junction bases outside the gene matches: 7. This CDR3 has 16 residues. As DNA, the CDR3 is TGTGCCAGCAGTTTATCGTCGACAGGGGGCTTGGATGAGCAGTTCTTC. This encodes CASSLSSTGGLDEQFF.

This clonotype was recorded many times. CDR3 amino acids: CAWEDPVGGYTF. DNA for the CDR3: TGTGCCTGGGAGGACCCTGTGGGTGGCTACACCTTC. The chain couples TRBV30 to TRBJ1-2; D is undetermined. CDR1 is GTSNPN and CDR2 is SVGIG in the germline V gene (reference sequence). Between the trimmed V and J ends, which lost 5 bases and 7 bases, there was a span of 14 bases. This CDR3 has 12 residues.

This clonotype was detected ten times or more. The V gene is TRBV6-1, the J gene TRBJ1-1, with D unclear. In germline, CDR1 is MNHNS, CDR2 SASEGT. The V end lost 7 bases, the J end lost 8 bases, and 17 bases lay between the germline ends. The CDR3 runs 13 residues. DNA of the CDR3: TGTGCCAGCAAATTCGGAGGCCTCTTCGAAGCTTTCTTT. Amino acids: CASKFGGLFEAFF.

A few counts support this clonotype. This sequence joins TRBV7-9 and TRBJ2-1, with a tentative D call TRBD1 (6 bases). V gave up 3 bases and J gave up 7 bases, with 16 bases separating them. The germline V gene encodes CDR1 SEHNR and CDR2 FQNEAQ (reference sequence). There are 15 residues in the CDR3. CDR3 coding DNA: TGTGCCAGCAGCTTCGGGCGCCTCACAGGGAATGAGCAGTTCTTC. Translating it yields CASSFGRLTGNEQFF.

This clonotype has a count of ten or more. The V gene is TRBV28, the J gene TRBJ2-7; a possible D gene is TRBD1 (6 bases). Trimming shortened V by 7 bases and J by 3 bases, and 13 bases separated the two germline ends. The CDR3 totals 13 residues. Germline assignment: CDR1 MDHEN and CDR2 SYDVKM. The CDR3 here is CASNPRGNYEQYF. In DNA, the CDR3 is TGTGCCAGCAACCCCAGGGGTAACTACGAGCAGTACTTC.

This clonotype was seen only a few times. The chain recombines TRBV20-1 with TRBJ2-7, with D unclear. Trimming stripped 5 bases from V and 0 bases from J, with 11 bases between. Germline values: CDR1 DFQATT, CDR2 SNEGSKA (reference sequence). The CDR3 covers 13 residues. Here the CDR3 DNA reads TGCAGTGCTCCCCAAGTGGGCTCCTACGAGCAGTACTTC. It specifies CSAPQVGSYEQYF.

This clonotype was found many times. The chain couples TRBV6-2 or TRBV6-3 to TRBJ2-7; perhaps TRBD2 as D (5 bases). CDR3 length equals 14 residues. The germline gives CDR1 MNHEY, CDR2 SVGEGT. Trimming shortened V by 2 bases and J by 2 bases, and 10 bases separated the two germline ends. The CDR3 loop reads CASSYRLAAYEQYF. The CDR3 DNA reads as TGTGCCAGCAGTTACCGGCTAGCTGCCTACGAGCAGTACTTC.

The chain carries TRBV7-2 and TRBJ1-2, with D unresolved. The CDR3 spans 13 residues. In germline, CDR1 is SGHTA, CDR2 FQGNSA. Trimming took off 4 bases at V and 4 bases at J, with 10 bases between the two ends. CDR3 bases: TGTGCCAGCAGCTGGGATTCCTCCTATGGCTACACCTTC. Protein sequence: CASSWDSSYGYTF.

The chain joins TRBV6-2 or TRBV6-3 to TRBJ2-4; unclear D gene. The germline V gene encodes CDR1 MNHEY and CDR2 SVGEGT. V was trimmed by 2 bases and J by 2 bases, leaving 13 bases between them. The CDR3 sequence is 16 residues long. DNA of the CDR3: TGTGCCAGCAGTTACGAAAATATAGCCTCCAAAAACATTCAGTACTTC. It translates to CASSYENIASKNIQYF.

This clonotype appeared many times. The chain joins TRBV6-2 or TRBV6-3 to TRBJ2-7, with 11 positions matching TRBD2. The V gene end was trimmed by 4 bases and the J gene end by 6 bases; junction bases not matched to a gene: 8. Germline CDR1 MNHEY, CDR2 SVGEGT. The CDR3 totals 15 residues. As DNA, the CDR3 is TGTGCCAGCAGTTCAACTAGCGGGAGAATACCCGAGCAGTACTTC. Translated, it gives CASSSTSGRIPEQYF.

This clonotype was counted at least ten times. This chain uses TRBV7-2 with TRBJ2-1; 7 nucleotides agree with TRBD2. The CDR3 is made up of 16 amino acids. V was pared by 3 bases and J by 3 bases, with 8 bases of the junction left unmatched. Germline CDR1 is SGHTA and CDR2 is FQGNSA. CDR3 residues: CASSLVLAANYNEQFF. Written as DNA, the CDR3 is TGTGCCAGCAGCTTGGTCCTAGCGGCTAACTACAATGAGCAGTTCTTC.

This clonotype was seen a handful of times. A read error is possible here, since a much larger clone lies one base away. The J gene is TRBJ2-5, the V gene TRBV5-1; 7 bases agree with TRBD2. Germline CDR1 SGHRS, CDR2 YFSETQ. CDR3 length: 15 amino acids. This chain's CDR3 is CASSLSGKYQGTQYF. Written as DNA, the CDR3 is TGCGCCAGCAGCTTGAGCGGGAAGTACCAAGGGACCCAGTACTTC.

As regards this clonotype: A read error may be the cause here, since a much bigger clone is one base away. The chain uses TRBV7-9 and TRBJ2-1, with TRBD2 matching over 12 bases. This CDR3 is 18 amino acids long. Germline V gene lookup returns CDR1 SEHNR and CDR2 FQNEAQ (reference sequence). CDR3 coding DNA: TGTGCCAGCAGCGTTCTTCGGACTAGCGGGAACCCCTACAATGAGCAGTCCTTC. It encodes CASSVLRTSGNPYNEQSF. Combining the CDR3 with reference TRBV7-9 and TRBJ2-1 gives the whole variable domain DTGVSQNPRHKITKRGQNVTFRCDPISEHNRLYWYRQTLGQGPEFLTYFQNEAQLEKSRLLSDRFSAERPKGSFSTLEIQRTEQGDSAMYLCASSVLRTSGNPYNEQSFGPGTRLTVL.

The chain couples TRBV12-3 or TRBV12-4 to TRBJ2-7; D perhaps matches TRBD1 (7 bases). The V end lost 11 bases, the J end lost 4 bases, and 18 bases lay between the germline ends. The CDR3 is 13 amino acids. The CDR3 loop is CASCGTARYEQYF. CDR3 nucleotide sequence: TGTGCCTCTTGCGGGACAGCCCGATACGAGCAGTACTTC.

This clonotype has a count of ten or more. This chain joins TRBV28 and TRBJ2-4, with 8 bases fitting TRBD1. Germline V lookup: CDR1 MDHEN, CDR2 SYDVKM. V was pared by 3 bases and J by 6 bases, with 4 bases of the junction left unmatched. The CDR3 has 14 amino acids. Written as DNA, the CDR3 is TGTGCCAGCAGTTTGGGACAGGCACGAAACATTCAGTACTTC. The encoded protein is CASSLGQARNIQYF.